The TCR beta chain described here comes from a study of control samples from healthy donors and cancer patients. Germline CDR1 KGHSH, CDR2 LQKENI. V lost 6 bases, J lost 5 bases, and 14 bases lay in between. The CDR3 length is 13 residues. TCRdb's copy holds only in-frame clones and misses some; the assay was immunoSEQ multiplex PCR. In the table there are approximately 150,000 clones, about 90% of which are singletons. Sequencing input: blood. This receptor was obtained from a man between 18 and 35 years old in good health. The chain employs TRBV18 and TRBJ2-7; D unresolved. The CDR3 region is CASSPSGFDEQYF. CDR3 coding DNA: TGTGCCAGCTCCCCATCCGGGTTCGACGAGCAGTACTTC.